This T cell receptor (beta chain) appears in the sequencing data of a study of blood T cell repertoires in COVID-19. Looking at the study overall: Samples of COVID-19 (acute and convalescent) were obtained from the United States, Italy and Spain. T cells, B-cell-depleted T cells, or PBMCs supplied cDNA or gDNA.

During active infection, Seattle patients enrolled and were then monitored through disease. How the authors handled the data: Counts of nucleated cells, estimated from reference gene primer amplification, were obtained. Method: immunoSEQ multiplex PCR; TCRdb's copy keeps in-frame clones and lacks some. D and trimming come from the DNA, and the V and J calls and clone size come from that table. Of about 220,000 clones in the sample, 70% to 90% were seen once. Concerning this clone itself: This sample also contains other DNA sequences that code for the same CDR3.

This CDR3 contains 13 residues. CDR1 LNHDA and CDR2 SQIVND come from the germline V gene (reference sequence). V gave up 6 bases and J gave up 4 bases; unmatched junction bases: 3. V usage is TRBV19 and J usage is TRBJ1-2, with TRBD1 matching 9 bases. The source is a woman aged 70 to 79 with COVID-19, enrolled during active disease. The sample taken for sequencing was peripheral blood. The CDR3 spells CASSPGQGYGYTF. The CDR3 bases are TGTGCCAGTAGCCCGGGACAGGGCTATGGCTACACCTTC.